The rows below give T cell receptor beta chains drawn from one sample of a study of T-cell memory formation after mild COVID-19. TCRdb processed the 5' RACE reads anew with MiXCR; each CDR3 protein has one entry. The sample has about 250,000 distinct CDR3 sequences, roughly 15% seen once. Sequenced input: PBMCs or a T cell subset sorted from them (not recorded which). These TCRs come from a man aged 18 to 29 who had mild COVID-19 (a few samples of this study predate the infection). Cell type and time point are not known. Both conserved end residues are part of each CDR3. Fields, in order: D gene, clone size, V gene, J gene, CDR3 protein, CDR3 DNA. The D gene is left open where the match is weak. Clone size appears in some rows only: once, few, many, or a class for an expanded clone.

-,few,TRBV3-1,TRBJ1-5,CASSQRYSNQPQHF,TGTGCCAGCAGCCAACGGTATAGCAATCAGCCCCAGCATTTT
-,few,TRBV29-1,TRBJ2-3,CSVDTQYF,TGCAGCGTTGATACGCAGTATTTT
-,-,TRBV6-2/TRBV6-3,TRBJ1-6,CASSWGAVMNSPLHF,TGTGCCAGCAGTTGGGGAGCGGTCATGAATTCACCCCTCCACTTT
-,few,TRBV5-1,TRBJ2-7,CASSPPGLYEQYF,TGCGCCAGCAGCCCCCCGGGCCTCTACGAGCAGTACTTC
-,-,TRBV9,TRBJ1-4,CASSPDLWSEKLFF,TGTGCCAGCAGCCCGGACCTTTGGAGTGAAAAACTGTTTTTT
-,-,TRBV11-2,TRBJ1-3,CASSEGSSGNTIYF,TGTGCCAGCAGCGAAGGCAGCTCTGGAAACACCATATATTTT
-,few,TRBV4-3,TRBJ1-3,CASSQDWLSGTGNTIYF,TGCGCCAGCAGCCAAGATTGGTTGAGTGGGACGGGAAACACCATATATTTT
TRBD1,-,TRBV28,TRBJ2-3,CASSERDRSTDTQYF,TGTGCCAGCAGTGAGAGGGACAGGAGCACAGATACGCAGTATTTT
-,-,TRBV4-3,TRBJ1-4,CASSRQSGTNEKLFF,TGCGCCAGCAGCCGGCAGTCAGGAACTAATGAAAAACTGTTTTTT
-,few,TRBV5-1,TRBJ1-6,CASSLAQGRNSPLHF,TGCGCCAGCAGCTTGGCCCAGGGAAGGAATTCACCCCTCCACTTT
-,few,TRBV5-1,TRBJ2-3,CASSLLPSVSTDTQYF,TGCGCCAGCAGCTTGTTGCCTAGCGTGAGCACAGATACGCAGTATTTT
-,many,TRBV7-2,TRBJ2-3,CASSYSTDTQYF,TGTGCCAGCAGCTATTCCACAGATACGCAGTATTTT
TRBD2,few,TRBV28,TRBJ2-2,CASSLLPRGGTGELFF,TGTGCCAGCAGTTTACTTCCACGGGGGGGAACCGGGGAGCTGTTTTTT
TRBD1,-,TRBV12-3/TRBV12-4,TRBJ1-5,CASSLPGQGRGQPQHF,TGTGCCAGCAGTTTACCGGGACAGGGCCGGGGCCAGCCCCAGCATTTT
TRBD2,many,TRBV4-1,TRBJ2-1,CASSQLDLGLAGGNEQFF,TGCGCCAGCAGCCAGCTCGACCTCGGACTAGCGGGGGGCAATGAGCAGTTCTTC